The following is a TCR beta chain sequence with its context. Relative to the germline gene, one junction end is altered; a read error may explain this. This CDR3 is built from 14 residues. Germline CDR1 is LNHDA and CDR2 is SQIVND (reference sequence). Sequencing used immunoSEQ multiplex PCR; TCRdb keeps in-frame clones, though not all of them. The profile shows some 120,000 clones, around nine tenths of them singletons. This sample is drawn from a study of blood T cell repertoires in COVID-19. This clonotype was obtained from a human donor with active COVID-19. The donor label of this sample is uncertain. The chain combines TRBV19 with TRBJ2-1, with TRBD2 matching over 15 bases. Sample: peripheral blood. The CDR3 reads CASSLPGTSGGQVF. The CDR3 region has the DNA TGTGCCAGTAGTCTACCCGGGACTAGCGGGGGGCAAGTCTTC.